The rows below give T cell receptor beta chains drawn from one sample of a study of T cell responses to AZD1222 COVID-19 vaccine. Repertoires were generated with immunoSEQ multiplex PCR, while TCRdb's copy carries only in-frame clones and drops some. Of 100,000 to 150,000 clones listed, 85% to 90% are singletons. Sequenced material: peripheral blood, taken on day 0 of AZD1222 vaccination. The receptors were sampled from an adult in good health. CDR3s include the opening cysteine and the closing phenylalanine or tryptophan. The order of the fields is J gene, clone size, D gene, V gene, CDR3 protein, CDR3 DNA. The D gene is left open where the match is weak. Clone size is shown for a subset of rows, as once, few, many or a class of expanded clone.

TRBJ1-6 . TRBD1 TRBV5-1 CASSSGQYNSPLHF TGCGCCAGCAGCTCGGGACAGTATAATTCACCCCTCCACTTT
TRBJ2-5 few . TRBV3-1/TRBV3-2 CASSLRRDQETQYF TGTGCCAGCAGCCTCCGGCGGGACCAAGAGACCCAGTACTTC
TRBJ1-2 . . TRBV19 CASSPWDGPTYGYTF TGTGCCAGTAGTCCCTGGGACGGACCCACCTATGGCTACACCTTC
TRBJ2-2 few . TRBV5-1 CASSLEPPGVTGELFF TGCGCCAGCAGCTTGGAACCGCCGGGGGTCACCGGGGAGCTGTTTTTT
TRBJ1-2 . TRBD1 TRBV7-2 CASSPRQGDYGYTF TGTGCCAGCAGCCCAAGACAGGGCGACTATGGCTACACCTTC
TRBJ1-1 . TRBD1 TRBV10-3 CAIWDRGQKRNTEAFF TGTGCCATTTGGGACAGGGGGCAAAAGAGGAACACTGAAGCTTTCTTT
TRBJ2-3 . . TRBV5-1 CASSLMVPSRESLDTQYF TGCGCCAGCAGCTTGATGGTACCTTCTAGGGAATCGTTAGATACGCAGTATTTT
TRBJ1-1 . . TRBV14 CASSRTSLNTEAFF TGTGCCAGCAGTCGGACGTCCCTGAACACTGAAGCTTTCTTT
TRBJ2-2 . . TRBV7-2 CASSLVGVQNTGELFF TGTGCCAGCAGCTTAGTAGGGGTGCAGAACACCGGGGAGCTGTTTTTT
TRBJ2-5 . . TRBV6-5 CASRPTWGGRETQYF TGTGCCAGCAGGCCGACGTGGGGGGGGCGAGAGACCCAGTACTTC
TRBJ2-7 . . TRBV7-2 CASSLGRAQEQYF TGTGCCAGCAGCTTAGGGAGGGCTCAGGAGCAGTACTTC
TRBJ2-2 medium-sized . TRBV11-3 CASSRFDGETGELFF TGTGCCAGCAGCCGATTCGACGGAGAGACCGGGGAGCTGTTTTTT
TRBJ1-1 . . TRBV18 CASSRGTLGLNTEAFF TGTGCCAGCTCACGAGGCACCCTGGGGCTGAACACTGAAGCTTTCTTT
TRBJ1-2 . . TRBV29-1 CSVDDRSVGYTF TGCAGCGTAGACGACAGGAGTGTCGGCTACACCTTC
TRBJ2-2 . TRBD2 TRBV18 CASSPPERGISGELFF TGTGCCAGCTCACCCCCAGAGCGGGGGATATCCGGGGAGCTGTTTTTT
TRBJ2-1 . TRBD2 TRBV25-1 CASSASSGSGHNEQFF TGTGCCAGCAGTGCATCCAGCGGGAGCGGCCACAATGAGCAGTTCTTC
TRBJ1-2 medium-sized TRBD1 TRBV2 CASSKGQVYGYTF TGTGCCAGCAGTAAGGGACAGGTTTATGGCTACACCTTC
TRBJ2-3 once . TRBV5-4 CASSLGSAVADTQYF TGTGCCAGCAGCTTGGGATCGGCAGTCGCAGATACGCAGTATTTT
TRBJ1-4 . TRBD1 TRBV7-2 CASSSTGTVVEKLFF TGTGCCAGCAGCTCGACGGGGACAGTGGTTGAAAAACTGTTTTTT
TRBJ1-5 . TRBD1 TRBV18 CASSRDRGGNQPQHF TGTGCCAGCTCACGGGACAGGGGGGGCAATCAGCCCCAGCATTTT
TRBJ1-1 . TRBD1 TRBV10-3 CAISPGQEAFF TGTGCCATCAGCCCGGGACAGGAAGCTTTCTTT
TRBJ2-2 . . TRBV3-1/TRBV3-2 CASSQGGLGTGELFF TGTGCCAGCAGCCAAGGAGGGTTGGGCACCGGGGAGCTGTTTTTT
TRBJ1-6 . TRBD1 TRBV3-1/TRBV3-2 CASSPGQKSYNSPLHF TGTGCCAGCAGCCCGGGACAGAAGTCCTATAATTCACCCCTCCACTTT
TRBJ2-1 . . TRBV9 CASSVGEGINEQFF TGTGCCAGCAGCGTAGGCGAGGGGATCAATGAGCAGTTCTTC
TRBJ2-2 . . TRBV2 CASSGDINTGELFF TGTGCCAGCAGTGGAGACATTAACACCGGGGAGCTGTTTTTT
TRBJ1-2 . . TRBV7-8 CASSPVGAANYGYTF TGTGCCAGCAGCCCCGTCGGAGCGGCTAACTATGGCTACACCTTC
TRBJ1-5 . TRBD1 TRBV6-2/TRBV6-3 CASSSTGGGQPQHF TGTGCCAGCAGTAGTACAGGGGGAGGACAGCCCCAGCATTTT
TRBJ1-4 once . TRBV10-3 CAISDSGTAVEKLFF TGTGCCATCAGTGATTCCGGGACCGCTGTAGAAAAACTGTTTTTT
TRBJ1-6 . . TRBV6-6 CASSYEGYDSPLHF TGTGCCAGCAGTTACGAGGGATACGATTCACCCCTCCACTTT
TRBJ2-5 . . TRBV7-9 CASSLVSGVETQYF TGTGCCAGCAGCTTAGTGTCGGGGGTCGAGACCCAGTACTTC
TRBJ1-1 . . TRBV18 CASSFEGNTEAFF TGTGCCAGCTCGTTCGAGGGGAACACTGAAGCTTTCTTT
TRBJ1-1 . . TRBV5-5 CASSTLGGAVTEAFF TGTGCCAGCAGCACCCTAGGGGGGGCAGTCACTGAAGCTTTCTTT
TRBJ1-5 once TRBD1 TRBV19 CASTLGQGRDQPQHF TGTGCCAGTACCTTGGGACAGGGGAGGGATCAGCCCCAGCATTTT
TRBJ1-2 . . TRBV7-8 CASSLGGNYGYTF TGTGCCAGCAGCTTAGGGGGGAACTATGGCTACACCTTC
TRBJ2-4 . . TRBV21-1 CASSTPTGAKNIQYF TGTGCCAGCAGCACGCCGACAGGGGCAAAAAACATTCAGTACTTC
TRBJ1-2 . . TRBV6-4 CASSASGLYGYTF TGTGCCAGCAGTGCCTCAGGGCTCTATGGCTACACCTTC
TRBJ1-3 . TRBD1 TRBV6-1 CASSEAGTDWKNTIYF TGTGCCAGCAGTGAAGCTGGGACAGACTGGAAAAACACCATATATTTT
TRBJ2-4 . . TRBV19 CASNRDSSKNIQYF TGTGCCAGTAATAGGGATTCGTCCAAAAACATTCAGTACTTC
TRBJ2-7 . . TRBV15 CATSRDQGGEQYF TGTGCCACCAGCAGAGATCAGGGCGGCGAGCAGTACTTC
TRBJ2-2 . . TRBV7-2 CASSLAGTERAGELFF TGTGCCAGCAGCTTAGCCGGGACCGAGAGGGCCGGGGAGCTGTTTTTT
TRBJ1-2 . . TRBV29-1 CSVGSSADGYTF TGCAGCGTCGGATCCTCAGCCGATGGCTACACCTTC
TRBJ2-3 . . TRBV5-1 CASSLDVTDTQYF TGCGCCAGCAGCCTGGACGTCACAGATACGCAGTATTTT
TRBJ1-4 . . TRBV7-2 CASSLGLLEKLFF TGTGCCAGCAGCTTAGGACTTCTGGAAAAACTGTTTTTT
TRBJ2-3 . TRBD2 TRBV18 CASSPAGREGTDTQYF TGTGCCAGCTCACCAGCCGGGCGGGAGGGGACAGATACGCAGTATTTT
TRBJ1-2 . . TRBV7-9 CASSREVKSYGYTF TGTGCCAGCAGCCGGGAGGTTAAGAGTTATGGCTACACCTTC
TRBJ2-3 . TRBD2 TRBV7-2 CASSLAGGGGAQDTQYF TGTGCCAGCAGCTTAGCCGGGGGCGGGGGGGCCCAAGATACGCAGTATTTT
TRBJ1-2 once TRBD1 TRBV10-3 CAISDTGGGNYGYTF TGTGCCATCAGTGACACAGGGGGAGGAAACTATGGCTACACCTTC